One and the same sample provided the 32 T cell receptor beta chains below, sequenced in a study of blood T cell repertoires in COVID-19. Sequencing used immunoSEQ multiplex PCR; TCRdb keeps in-frame clones, though not all of them. The sample lists approximately 61,000 clones, 60% to 80% occurring once. The sample consisted of peripheral blood. Every receptor here comes from a man older than 75 with active or convalescent COVID-19.

This chain connects TRBV24-1 to TRBJ2-1; 8 bases are a match to TRBD1. Germline values: CDR1 KGHDR, CDR2 SFDVKD. Germline trimming cut 10 bases from V and 0 bases from J; bases unmatched to any gene: 10. This CDR3 is 16 amino acids long. The CDR3, as DNA: TGTGCCACTCAACAGGGGGGACCTGTCTCCTACAATGAGCAGTTCTTC. Translated: CATQQGGPVSYNEQFF.

This sequence joins TRBV29-1 and TRBJ2-7; 11 nucleotides line up with TRBD1. CDR3 length equals 14 residues. The trim removed 4 bases at V and 9 bases at J, leaving 11 bases unmatched. Germline V gene lookup returns CDR1 SQVTM and CDR2 ANQGSEA. CDR3 sequence reads: CSVGPGQGVHGQYF. The CDR3 DNA reads TGCAGCGTTGGACCGGGACAGGGGGTACACGGGCAGTACTTC.

This chain's CDR3 is CASSRWTSGGITDTQYF. DNA for the CDR3: TGTGCCAGCAGTCGGTGGACTAGCGGGGGGATAACAGATACGCAGTATTTT. The rearrangement joins TRBV2 to TRBJ2-3; 14 bases agree with TRBD2. Germline CDR1 reads SNHLY; CDR2 reads FYNNEI. J lost 3 bases, V lost 5 bases, and 7 bases had no gene match. The length of the CDR3 is 17 residues.

The chain uses TRBV30 and TRBJ2-1; TRBD2 matches 11 bases. Germline lookup yields CDR1 GTSNPN and CDR2 SVGIG (reference sequence). CDR3 length: 18 residues. V was pared by 2 bases and J by 4 bases, with 13 bases of the junction left unmatched. CDR3 sequence (DNA): TGTGCCTGGAGTCCATCCTTACTAGCGGGAGTTACGTACAATGAGCAGTTCTTC. Encoded protein: CAWSPSLLAGVTYNEQFF.

J is TRBJ2-3 and V is TRBV5-4; 13 positions match TRBD2. The V gene's germline CDR1 is SGHNT and CDR2 YYREEE (reference sequence). This CDR3 is 17 amino acids long. Trimming cost V 4 bases and J 1 base; bases outside gene matches: 6. The CDR3 loop is CASSIRLAGGGTDTQYF. CDR3 bases: TGTGCCAGCAGCATCCGACTAGCGGGGGGCGGCACAGATACGCAGTATTTT.

In its sample, this clone was seen once. The chain is built from TRBV6-5 and TRBJ1-2, with TRBD1 matching over 8 bases. The junction had 13 bases not matched to a gene; V was cut back by 7 bases and J by 6 bases. This CDR3 contains 15 residues. The V gene's germline CDR1 is MNHEY and CDR2 SVGAGI. The CDR3 nucleotides read TGTGCCAGCATCTCCCTCTCCCGGACAGGGCATGGCTACACCTTC. Its protein is CASISLSRTGHGYTF.

This clone has more than one count but fewer than ten. The V and J genes are TRBV19 and TRBJ2-7; a weak D match, TRBD2 (5 bases). The V end was cut by 5 bases, the J end by 2 bases, with 13 bases between. From germline, CDR1 is LNHDA and CDR2 SQIVND (reference sequence). This CDR3 contains 14 residues. The CDR3 coding sequence is TGTGCCAGTAGTTTTACGGACGGGGCCTACGAGCAGTACTTC. It specifies CASSFTDGAYEQYF.

The chain recombines TRBV30 with TRBJ2-7; 8 nucleotides agree with TRBD2. V dropped 1 base and J dropped 6; count of bases not matched to a gene: 14. This CDR3 is built from 16 residues. The germline gives CDR1 GTSNPN, CDR2 SVGIG (reference sequence). The CDR3 DNA reads as TGTGCCTGGAGTGGGCTAGCGGGTTCTTCGTGGTCCGAGCAGTACTTC. Its protein product is CAWSGLAGSSWSEQYF.

This chain links TRBV18 with TRBJ2-2; 10 nucleotides line up with TRBD2. V shed 3 bases and J 6 bases; nucleotides not matched to a gene: 7. CDR1 KGHSH and CDR2 LQKENI come from the germline V gene. This CDR3 spans 16 amino acids. The DNA of the CDR3 is TGTGCCAGCTCACCCTACAGCGGGGGGGCCGCCGGGGAGCTGTTTTTT. This encodes CASSPYSGGAAGELFF. Full variable domain (rest looked up from reference TRBV18 and TRBJ2-2): NAGVMQNPRHLVRRRGQEARLRCSPMKGHSHVYWYRQLPEEGLKFMVYLQKENIIDESGMPKERFSAEFPKEGPSILRIQQVVRGDSAAYFCASSPYSGGAAGELFFGEGSRLTVL.

V is TRBV30 and J is TRBJ1-1; TRBD1 is a possible D gene (6 bases). Germline V gene data show CDR1 as GTSNPN and CDR2 as SVGIG (reference sequence). The V and J ends lost 0 bases and 5 bases respectively, with 10 bases between them. The CDR3 is 13 amino acids. CDR3 sequence: CAWSVRGGTEAFF. The CDR3 coding sequence is TGTGCCTGGAGTGTAAGGGGGGGAACTGAAGCTTTCTTT.

This chain links TRBV5-1 with TRBJ2-7, with 7 nucleotides matching TRBD1. This CDR3 has 14 amino acids. The V gene's germline CDR1 is SGHRS and CDR2 YFSETQ. Trimming removed 2 bases from V and 3 bases from J; junction bases left unmatched: 5. CDR3 region: CASSFTGENYEQYF. Here the CDR3 DNA reads TGCGCCAGCAGCTTTACAGGGGAAAACTACGAGCAGTACTTC.

There are a few counts of this clone. V gene TRBV19 combines with J gene TRBJ1-2; possible D gene TRBD1, 5 bases. The CDR3 extends over 16 amino acids. V lost 6 bases and J lost 0, with 17 bases in between. Per the germline V gene, CDR1 is LNHDA and CDR2 is SQIVND (reference sequence). The CDR3 region has the DNA TGTGCCAGTAGACCTCAGGGACTGACAGCTAACTATGGCTACACCTTC. It codes for CASRPQGLTANYGYTF.

The chain has TRBV6-4 and TRBJ1-1, with D maybe TRBD1 (5 bases). Germline lookup yields CDR1 MRHNA and CDR2 SNTAGT. V gave up 6 bases and J gave up 2 bases, with 13 bases separating them. This CDR3 spans 14 amino acids. The CDR3 here is CASSETARNTEAFF. The CDR3 nucleotides are TGTGCCAGCAGCGAGACAGCGAGAAACACTGAAGCTTTCTTT.

This clone turned up a few times. The chain combines TRBV4-1 with TRBJ1-4; D perhaps matches TRBD1 (5 bases). There are 14 residues in the CDR3. V was clipped by 4 bases and J by 3 bases, with 9 bases between them. CDR1 is MGHRA, CDR2 YSYEKL, per germline. The CDR3 sequence: CASSPGLANEKLFF. CDR3 nucleotides: TGCGCCAGCAGCCCAGGGTTGGCTAATGAAAAACTGTTTTTT.

This clone was seen a single time. This chain connects TRBV4-1 to TRBJ2-7; no firm D call. This CDR3 has 15 amino acids. The V end lost 0 bases, the J end lost 3 bases, and 12 bases lay between the germline ends. Germline V gives CDR1 MGHRA, CDR2 YSYEKL. CDR3 in DNA: TGCGCCAGCAGCCAAGAGACTGCCGTTGTCTACGAGCAGTACTTC. Residues: CASSQETAVVYEQYF.

The chain carries TRBV7-9 and TRBJ1-1, with TRBD1 matching 11 bases. The germline gives CDR1 SEHNR, CDR2 FQNEAQ (reference sequence). The CDR3 covers 15 residues. Losses at the gene ends were 5 bases for V and 10 bases for J; bases not matched to a gene: 12. The CDR3 sequence is CASSLSSGQGVGAFF. The DNA of the CDR3 is TGTGCCAGCAGCCTCTCTTCGGGACAGGGGGTAGGAGCTTTCTTT.

The chain combines TRBV5-6 with TRBJ2-1, with 7 nucleotides matching TRBD2. CDR3 length equals 14 residues. V lost 4 bases to trimming and J lost 13 bases; unmatched junction nucleotides: 14. CDR1 is SGHDT and CDR2 is YYEEEE in the germline V gene. CDR3 coding DNA: TGTGCCAGCAGCAATTCGCGGGCTAGCGGCGTACAGTTCTTC. Encoded protein: CASSNSRASGVQFF.

In its sample, this clone was seen a few times. The CDR3 DNA follows: TGCGCCAGCAGCGGGACAGGATTACCGAACACTGAAGCTTTCTTT. This gives the protein CASSGTGLPNTEAFF. This rearrangement joins TRBV5-1 to TRBJ1-1, with 8 bases lining up with TRBD1. In germline, CDR1 is SGHRS, CDR2 YFSETQ. V trimming: 4 bases; J trimming: 1 base; junction bases outside the gene matches: 6. The CDR3 extends over 15 amino acids.

The genes are TRBV27 and TRBJ1-6; 7 nucleotides line up with TRBD1. This CDR3 is built from 16 residues. V shed 0 bases, J shed 9 bases, and the junction held 8 bases outside the gene matches. Germline loops: CDR1 MNHEY, CDR2 SMNVEV (reference sequence). The CDR3 here is CASSLSPTGRTSPLHF. The CDR3 bases are TGTGCCAGCAGTTTATCCCCGACAGGGAGAACTTCACCCCTCCACTTT.

V usage is TRBV6-2 or TRBV6-3 and J usage is TRBJ2-7, with D possibly TRBD2 on 6 matching bases. V lost 0 bases and J lost 6, with 15 bases in between. This CDR3 contains 15 residues. Germline values: CDR1 MNHEY, CDR2 SVGEGT. CDR3 coding DNA: TGTGCCAGCAGTTACTCAGGAGCGGAGGGAAGCGAGCAGTACTTC. It is translated as CASSYSGAEGSEQYF.

The chain links TRBV5-1 to TRBJ2-5; D unclear. This CDR3 has 13 residues. Germline CDR1 reads SGHRS; CDR2 reads YFSETQ. V was shortened by 1 base and J by 1 base, with 5 bases between the two germline ends. CDR3 loop: CASSLTVQETQYF. CDR3 nucleotide sequence: TGCGCCAGCAGCTTGACAGTCCAAGAGACCCAGTACTTC.

The CDR3 sequence: CAISELLAGVQEQFF. CDR3 in DNA: TGTGCCATCAGTGAGTTATTGGCGGGGGTCCAAGAGCAGTTCTTC. The genes are TRBV10-3 and TRBJ2-1; 7 bases align to TRBD2. With 1 base clipped from V and 10 bases from J, the junction kept 10 bases outside the gene matches. In germline, CDR1 is ENHRY, CDR2 SYGVKD. The CDR3 consists of 15 residues.

This clone has just one count. The chain uses TRBV7-8 and TRBJ1-1; no firm D call. V was cut by 3 bases and J by 9 bases, with 14 bases left in between. Germline V gene lookup returns CDR1 SGHVS and CDR2 FQNEAQ. The CDR3 sequence is 13 residues long. In DNA form, the CDR3 reads TGTGCCAGCAGCTTCTCCGGTGAGGGAAAAGCTTTCTTT. This codes for CASSFSGEGKAFF. The full variable domain, in which reference TRBV7-8 and TRBJ1-1 provide the parts outside the CDR3, is GAGVSQSPRYKVAKRGQDVALRCDPISGHVSLFWYQQALGQGPEFLTYFQNEAQLDKSGLPSDRFFAERPEGSVSTLKIQRTQQEDSAVYLCASSFSGEGKAFFGQGTRLTVV.

This clone was observed once. The rearrangement uses TRBV2 and TRBJ2-7; maybe TRBD1 (6 bases). CDR3 length equals 14 residues. CDR1 SNHLY and CDR2 FYNNEI come from the germline V gene. The DNA for the CDR3 is TGTGTGGGGTCACAGGGAAACCGGGGTTACGAGCAGTACTTC. Encoded protein: CVGSQGNRGYEQYF. Looking up the rest from reference TRBV2 and TRBJ2-7 gives the full variable domain: EPEVTQTPSHQVTQMGQEVILRCVPISNHLYFYWYRQILGQKVEFLVSFYNNEISEKSEIFDDQFSVERPDGSNFTLKIRSTKLEDSAMYFCVGSQGNRGYEQYFGPGTRLTVT.

The chain carries TRBV10-2 and TRBJ2-2, with 8 bases matching TRBD2. The length of the CDR3 is 16 residues. Germline V gene sequence: CDR1 WSHSY, CDR2 SAAADI. With V trimmed by 2 bases and J by 3 bases, 5 bases remained unmatched. The CDR3 reads CASSERGGYDTGELFF. Written as DNA, the CDR3 is TGCGCCAGCAGTGAGCGGGGGGGCTATGACACCGGGGAGCTGTTTTTT.

The J gene is TRBJ2-5, the V gene TRBV19, with D tentatively TRBD2 (6 bases). The CDR3 is 13 residues long. Germline V lookup: CDR1 LNHDA, CDR2 SQIVND (reference sequence). Trimming left V 5 bases short and J 3 bases short, with 10 bases between. The CDR3 protein is CASSRLDEETQYF. The DNA for the CDR3 is TGTGCCAGTAGTCGACTAGACGAAGAGACCCAGTACTTC.

The genes are TRBV19 and TRBJ2-5; 7 positions agree with TRBD1. This CDR3 spans 16 amino acids. J lost 5 bases, V lost 1 base, and 10 bases had no gene match. Germline V lookup: CDR1 LNHDA, CDR2 SQIVND (reference sequence). CDR3 sequence: CASSIVHWDSTETQYF. As DNA, the CDR3 is TGTGCCAGTAGTATAGTACATTGGGACAGCACGGAGACCCAGTACTTC.

The chain uses TRBV13 and TRBJ2-7; 7 bases align to TRBD1. CDR1 and CDR2 (germline): PRHDT, FYEKMQ (reference sequence). J gave up 0 bases and V 4 bases, and 6 bases lay outside the gene matches. This CDR3 is 15 amino acids long. The DNA for the CDR3 is TGTGCCAGCAGCTGGGGACAGCGACTCTCCTACGAGCAGTACTTC. Translation: CASSWGQRLSYEQYF.

CDR3 loop: CSASPAGGLNEQFF. The CDR3 nucleotides read TGCAGTGCTAGTCCGGCAGGGGGCTTGAATGAGCAGTTCTTC. The chain couples TRBV20-1 to TRBJ2-1, with 8 bases lining up with TRBD1. V was clipped by 3 bases and J by 7 bases; unmatched bases: 8. Germline values: CDR1 DFQATT, CDR2 SNEGSKA (reference sequence). The CDR3 has 14 amino acids.

The chain couples TRBV28 to TRBJ2-7; TRBD1 might be the D (6 bases). CDR3 length: 13 amino acids. V lost 7 bases, J lost 10 bases, and 20 bases lay in between. Germline CDR1 reads MDHEN; CDR2 reads SYDVKM. The CDR3 bases are TGTGCCAGCACCCAGGGACACCGAATAGACCAGTACTTC. Translation: CASTQGHRIDQYF.

The chain couples TRBV5-4 to TRBJ2-1; 7 nucleotides align to TRBD1. V lost 2 bases and J lost 7; bases outside the gene matches: 3. In germline, CDR1 is SGHNT, CDR2 YYREEE (reference sequence). The CDR3 runs to 13 residues. The CDR3 protein is CASSFYRGNEQFF. The CDR3 DNA sequence: TGTGCCAGCAGCTTCTACAGGGGAAATGAGCAGTTCTTC.

The chain employs TRBV6-1 and TRBJ2-2; D is undetermined. V lost 2 bases to trimming and J lost 1 base, with 17 bases between them. CDR3 size: 18 residues. Germline assignment: CDR1 MNHNS and CDR2 SASEGT. This chain's CDR3 is CASSERFGWAENTGELFF. The CDR3 DNA reads as TGTGCCAGCAGTGAAAGATTTGGGTGGGCAGAGAACACCGGGGAGCTGTTTTTT.